The 18 T cell receptor beta chains presented below share a single source sample, sequenced in a study of T cells expressing NK-cell markers. After re-calling the 5' RACE reads, TCRdb lists one entry per CDR3 protein, DNA absent. This sample's clone table lists 160,000 or so distinct CDR3 sequences. Input material: blood T cells: a sorted CD56 or NKG2C T cell subset, CD4+ or CD8+ T cells, or bulk PBMC T cells (not recorded which). Source of these receptors: a woman between 18 and 75 years old in good health.

V and J are TRBV3-1 and TRBJ2-3; TCRdb reports TRBD2, a call that lacks DNA to check it against. The CDR3 runs 16 residues. The germline V gene encodes CDR1 LGHDT and CDR2 YNNKEL (reference sequence). The CDR3 reads CASSQAGLPRGDTQYF.

The rearrangement links TRBV2 to TRBJ2-7; TCRdb's assignment of TRBD2 cannot be checked, as there is no DNA. Germline assignment: CDR1 SNHLY and CDR2 FYNNEI. The CDR3 consists of 13 residues. CDR3 sequence reads: CASEGLVSYEQYF.

The rearrangement links TRBV5-1 to TRBJ2-1; TCRdb picks TRBD2, but there is no DNA to check that call. CDR1 SGHRS and CDR2 YFSETQ come from the germline V gene. This CDR3 comprises 18 residues. The chain's CDR3 is CASSGGLAGGRSYNEQFF.

The gene calls are TRBV5-1 and TRBJ2-5; TCRdb's D call, TRBD1, is unchecked because there is no DNA. The CDR3 spans 14 residues. Germline CDR1 SGHRS, CDR2 YFSETQ. CDR3 in amino acids: CASSLGGASETQYF.

V and J are TRBV14 and TRBJ2-7. Germline V gene sequence: CDR1 SGHDN, CDR2 FVKESK. The CDR3 consists of 13 residues. The chain's CDR3 is CASSQEMLGEQYF.

The rearrangement joins TRBV10-3 to TRBJ2-5; no DNA is available, so the TRBD1 call from TCRdb remains unchecked. The CDR3 is 16 residues long. CDR1 and CDR2 from the germline V gene are ENHRY and SYGVKD. The CDR3 protein is CAISRNRDREYETQYF.

The J gene is TRBJ2-1, the V gene TRBV28; the D call from TCRdb, TRBD1, cannot be confirmed without DNA. This CDR3 region has 12 residues. The germline CDR1 and CDR2 sequences are MDHEN and SYDVKM. The CDR3 sequence is CASNTPSGAQFF. Based on the CDR3 plus reference TRBV28 and TRBJ2-1, the full variable domain is DVKVTQSSRYLVKRTGEKVFLECVQDMDHENMFWYRQDPGLGLRLIYFSYDVKMKEKGDIPEGYSVSREKKERFSLILESASTNQTSMYLCASNTPSGAQFFGPGTRLTVL.

The CDR3 is CASSEALGREQFF. The chain combines TRBV2 with TRBJ2-1; TCRdb's assignment of TRBD2 cannot be checked, as there is no DNA. This CDR3 comprises 13 residues. Germline values: CDR1 SNHLY, CDR2 FYNNEI.

The chain carries TRBV7-2 and TRBJ1-1; with no DNA, the TCRdb D assignment of TRBD1 cannot be verified. CDR1 and CDR2 from the germline V gene are SGHTA and FQGNSA. The CDR3 consists of 14 residues. CDR3 residues: CASSSPGGNSEAFF. The full variable domain, rest sourced from reference TRBV7-2 and TRBJ1-1, is GAGVSQSPSNKVTEKGKDVELRCDPISGHTALYWYRQSLGQGLEFLIYFQGNSAPDKSGLPSDRFSAERTGGSVSTLTIQRTQQEDSAVYLCASSSPGGNSEAFFGQGTRLTVV.

V usage is TRBV14 and J usage is TRBJ2-3; the TCRdb D gene call, TRBD2, has no DNA to confirm it. Germline CDR1 SGHDN, CDR2 FVKESK. The CDR3 loop spans 17 amino acids. CDR3 amino acids: CASSESGERAYTDTQYF.

The gene calls are TRBV2 and TRBJ1-6; TCRdb's assignment of TRBD1 cannot be checked, as there is no DNA. Per the germline V gene, CDR1 is SNHLY and CDR2 is FYNNEI. The CDR3 consists of 13 residues. The CDR3 loop reads CASNEGAKSPLHF.

The chain joins TRBV29-1 to TRBJ2-5; TCRdb's D call, TRBD2, is unchecked because there is no DNA. The CDR3 covers 13 residues. Per the germline V gene, CDR1 is SQVTM and CDR2 is ANQGSEA. This CDR3 reads CSVRDSGGETQYF.

The chain uses TRBV11-2 and TRBJ2-1. CDR1 and CDR2 (germline): SGHAT, FQNNGV. The CDR3 covers 13 residues. CDR3: CASSADPSYEQFF.

The rearrangement joins TRBV11-3 to TRBJ1-1; TCRdb lists TRBD1, though no DNA is available to test this call. Germline V gene sequence: CDR1 SGHNT, CDR2 YENEEA. The CDR3 spans 15 residues. This chain's CDR3 is CASSPRQGAFTEAFF.

The rearrangement links TRBV9 to TRBJ1-2; TCRdb gives TRBD1 as the D gene, but with no DNA this cannot be confirmed. Germline V gene sequence: CDR1 SGDLS, CDR2 YYNGEE. This CDR3 is 15 amino acids long. CDR3 region: CASSSRDTYSYGYTF.

V gene TRBV21-1 combines with J gene TRBJ2-3; TCRdb's D call of TRBD2 is untestable without DNA. TRBV21-1 is a pseudogene locus. CDR3 length equals 17 residues. CDR3 in amino acids: CASSKRTSGGDEDTQYF.

The J gene is TRBJ2-2, the V gene TRBV5-1. This CDR3 contains 13 residues. Per germline, CDR1 SGHRS and CDR2 YFSETQ. The CDR3 loop reads CASSQEWGGELFF. Based on the CDR3 plus reference TRBV5-1 and TRBJ2-2, the full variable domain is KAGVTQTPRYLIKTRGQQVTLSCSPISGHRSVSWYQQTPGQGLQFLFEYFSETQRNKGNFPGRFSGRQFSNSRSEMNVSTLELGDSALYLCASSQEWGGELFFGEGSRLTVL.

The genes are TRBV5-1 and TRBJ2-3. The CDR3 extends over 15 amino acids. Germline CDR1 and CDR2: SGHRS and YFSETQ. CDR3 in amino acids: CASNDLRVTKDTQYF.